The text below deals with one T cell receptor beta chain. Its antigen is still unknown. CDR3 size: 17 residues. Germline CDR1 SGHNT, CDR2 YENEEA. Trimming removed 5 bases from V and 4 bases from J; junction bases left unmatched: 9. These data are taken from a study of cytomegalovirus exposure and HLA in healthy donors. Broader study findings: For most TCR sequences rarity was the rule, although some public TCRs occurred in many donors. A missense DCLRE1C variant was associated with V- and J-gene trimming of TCR beta chains in a later analysis, and an independent cohort replicated the association.

This PCR relied on a set of 60 Vbeta primers and 13 Jbeta primers. Profiling relied on immunoSEQ multiplex PCR, and the TCRdb table lists in-frame clones only, not all of them. Among around 220,000 clones listed, approximately 79% were seen once. The J gene is TRBJ2-3, the V gene TRBV11-3, with 13 bases matching TRBD2. Sequencing input: PBMCs. The TCR comes from a man aged 18 to 29 in good health and CMV-seronegative. The CDR3 coding sequence is TGTGCCAGCAGCCCCCGACTAGCGGGGGGTACTCCAGATACGCAGTATTTT. This gives the protein CASSPRLAGGTPDTQYF.